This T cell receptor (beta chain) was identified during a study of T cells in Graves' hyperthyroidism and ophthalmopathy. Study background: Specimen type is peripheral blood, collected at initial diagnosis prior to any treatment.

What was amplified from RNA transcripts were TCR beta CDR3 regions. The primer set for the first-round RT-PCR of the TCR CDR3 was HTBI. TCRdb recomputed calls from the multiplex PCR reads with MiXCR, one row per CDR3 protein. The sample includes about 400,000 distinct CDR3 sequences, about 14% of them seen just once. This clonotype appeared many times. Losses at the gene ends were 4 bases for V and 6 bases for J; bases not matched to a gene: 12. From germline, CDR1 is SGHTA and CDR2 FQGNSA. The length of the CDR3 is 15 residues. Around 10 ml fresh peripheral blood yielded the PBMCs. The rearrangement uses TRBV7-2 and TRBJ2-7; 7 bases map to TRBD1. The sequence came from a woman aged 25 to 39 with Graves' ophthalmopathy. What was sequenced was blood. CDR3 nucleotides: TGTGCCAGCAGCTCCCTAGGACAGGCAGGCGGCGAGCAGTACTTC. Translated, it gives CASSSLGQAGGEQYF.